This T cell receptor beta chain is from a study of blood T cell repertoires in COVID-19. Looking at the study overall: Sample material is recorded as cDNA or gDNA derived from T cells, B-cell-depleted T cells, or PBMCs.

Original methodology: Reference gene primers were amplified, and this amplification served to estimate nucleated cell counts. Profiled with immunoSEQ multiplex PCR; TCRdb holds only in-frame clones, not every one. For V, J and clone size, that table is used; D and trimming come from the DNA. The sample has about 240,000 clones, nearly 95% seen once. This CDR3 has 16 amino acids. Germline V lookup: CDR1 SGHDN, CDR2 FVKESK. Trimming left V 3 bases short and J 3 bases short, with 15 bases between. Seattle researchers signed up patients amid active infection and tracked them longitudinally. The TCR originated in a man aged 25-45 years with COVID-19, enrolled during active disease. The J gene is TRBJ2-1, the V gene TRBV14; possible D gene TRBD2, 6 bases. The material sequenced was peripheral blood. CDR3 protein: CASSHPAGGDYNEQFF. CDR3 in DNA: TGTGCCAGCAGCCACCCTGCCGGGGGTGACTACAATGAGCAGTTCTTC.